This TCR beta chain was sequenced for a study of identical twins. Template switching added a universal primer site; cDNA carried unique molecular identifiers. Each CDR3 protein gets one entry after TCRdb re-called the 5' RACE reads with MiXCR. The sample holds around 960,000 distinct CDR3 sequences; more than 9% are singletons and the top ten take 1.5% to 2%. CDR1 SQVTM and CDR2 ANQGSEA come from the germline V gene. This CDR3 is built from 14 residues. V shed 7 bases, J shed 14 bases, and the junction held 18 bases outside the gene matches. Whole-study results and caveats: Cross-sectional statistical analysis, not tracking of the same donors, underpinned the conclusions. The degree of excess twin sharing was weaker in beta out-of-frame sequences.

A note on this clonotype: Antigen: not known.

These data were also filed under a second study, of yellow fever vaccine responses in identical twins.

V usage is TRBV29-1 and J usage is TRBJ2-1; 9 nucleotides match TRBD2. The TCR sequence derives from a woman aged 18 to 35 in good health. Sequenced sample: PBMCs. The CDR3 spells CSADSAGGNYAKFF. CDR3 DNA: TGCAGCGCCGACTCAGCGGGAGGTAACTACGCTAAGTTCTTC.